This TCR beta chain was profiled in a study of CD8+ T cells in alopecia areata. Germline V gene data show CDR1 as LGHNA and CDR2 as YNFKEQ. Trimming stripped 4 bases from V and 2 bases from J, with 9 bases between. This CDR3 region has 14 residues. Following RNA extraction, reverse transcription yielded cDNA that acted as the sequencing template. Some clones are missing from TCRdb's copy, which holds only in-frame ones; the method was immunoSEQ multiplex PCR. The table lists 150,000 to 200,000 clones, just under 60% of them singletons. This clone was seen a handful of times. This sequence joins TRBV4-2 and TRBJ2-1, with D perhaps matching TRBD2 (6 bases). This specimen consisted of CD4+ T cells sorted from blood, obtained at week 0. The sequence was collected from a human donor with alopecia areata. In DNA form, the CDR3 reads TGTGCCAGCAGCCCCGGGACTCCCTACAATGAGCAGTTCTTC. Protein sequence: CASSPGTPYNEQFF.